The 13 T cell receptor beta chains presented below share a single source sample, sequenced in a study of T cells in Graves' hyperthyroidism and ophthalmopathy. TCR beta CDR3 regions were amplified from RNA transcripts. With the HTBI primer set, the TCR CDR3 went through a first round of RT-PCR. Using its own MiXCR run on the multiplex PCR reads, TCRdb lists one record per CDR3 protein. The table records 480,000 or so distinct CDR3 sequences, over 13% of them present only once. The sample taken for sequencing was blood. These receptors came from a woman aged 18-29 years with Graves' hyperthyroidism.

This clonotype has ten or more counts. The chain employs TRBV20-1 and TRBJ2-3, with no clear D. V dropped 3 bases and J dropped 2 bases, with 9 bases sitting between them. This CDR3 is built from 13 residues. Germline lookup yields CDR1 DFQATT and CDR2 SNEGSKA (reference sequence). The CDR3 DNA follows: TGCAGTGCTAGGGAGCTAGACACAGATACGCAGTATTTT. Amino acid sequence: CSARELDTDTQYF.

This clonotype was seen a few times. V and J are TRBV27 and TRBJ2-1; 10 positions match TRBD2. V lost 4 bases, J lost 3 bases, and 6 bases stayed unmatched. The CDR3 contains 16 residues. Germline values: CDR1 MNHEY, CDR2 SMNVEV (reference sequence). Here the CDR3 reads CASSSSAGGLYNEQFF. The CDR3 DNA reads as TGTGCCAGCAGTTCGTCAGCGGGAGGGCTCTACAATGAGCAGTTCTTC.

This clonotype was counted at least ten times. The CDR3 reads CSARASQPLHTGELFF. CDR3 in DNA: TGCAGTGCTAGAGCTAGCCAGCCCCTGCACACCGGGGAGCTGTTTTTT. V gene TRBV20-1 combines with J gene TRBJ2-2; D might be TRBD2 (5 bases). V lost 1 base and J 3 bases, leaving 15 bases between the germline ends. This CDR3 has 16 amino acids. Germline V gives CDR1 DFQATT, CDR2 SNEGSKA (reference sequence).

This clonotype was seen repeatedly, ten times or more. The chain has TRBV29-1 and TRBJ2-3; TRBD2 aligns across 13 bases. Germline V gives CDR1 SQVTM, CDR2 ANQGSEA. J lost 6 bases, V lost 6 bases, and 6 bases had no gene match. There are 14 residues in the CDR3. In DNA, the CDR3 is TGCAGCGTAAGACTAGCGGGAGGTTACGATACGCAGTATTTT. Amino acid sequence: CSVRLAGGYDTQYF.

The chain employs TRBV3-1 and TRBJ2-2, with TRBD1 matching 9 bases. Germline assignment: CDR1 LGHDT and CDR2 YNNKEL (reference sequence). This CDR3 is built from 16 residues. Trimming took 0 bases from V and 7 from J; bases not matched to a gene: 6. CDR3 sequence: CASSQEWTGAGGELFF. As DNA, the CDR3 is TGTGCCAGCAGCCAAGAGTGGACAGGGGCAGGCGGGGAGCTGTTTTTT.

This sequence joins TRBV5-6 and TRBJ1-5; 8 bases are shared with TRBD1. Unmatched junction bases numbered 5, after V lost 3 bases and J lost 9 bases. The germline V gene has CDR1 SGHDT and CDR2 YYEEEE. This CDR3 spans 13 amino acids. CDR3 protein: CASSSYRGGPQHF. DNA of the CDR3: TGTGCCAGCAGCTCATACAGGGGGGGGCCCCAGCATTTT. Supplemented by reference TRBV5-6 and TRBJ1-5, the full variable domain reads DAGVTQSPTHLIKTRGQQVTLRCSPKSGHDTVSWYQQALGQGPQFIFQYYEEEERQRGNFPDRFSGHQFPNYSSELNVNALLLGDSALYLCASSSYRGGPQHFGDGTRLSIL.

There are many counts of this clonotype. V is TRBV12-3 or TRBV12-4 and J is TRBJ2-7; 8 bases agree with TRBD2. V lost 6 bases and J lost 4; bases outside the gene matches: 8. This CDR3 is built from 14 residues. CDR3 protein: CASRQAGANYEQYF. The CDR3 DNA sequence: TGTGCCAGCAGACAAGCGGGAGCAAATTACGAGCAGTACTTC.

This clonotype was seen a handful of times. V and J are TRBV7-9 and TRBJ2-1, with D unresolved. CDR3 size: 11 residues. Germline values: CDR1 SEHNR, CDR2 FQNEAQ (reference sequence). This CDR3 reads CATAARSEQFF. As DNA, the CDR3 is TGTGCAACGGCGGCCAGATCTGAGCAGTTCTTC.

This clonotype was detected only a few times. The gene calls are TRBV14 and TRBJ2-2, with 12 bases identical to TRBD2. The CDR3 is 16 amino acids. The germline CDR1 and CDR2 sequences are SGHDN and FVKESK. After removal of 8 bases from V and 5 bases from J, the junction contained 9 bases not matched to a gene. CDR3 in amino acids: CASPGLAGRSTGELFF. For the CDR3, the DNA is TGTGCCAGCCCGGGACTAGCGGGCCGGTCAACCGGGGAGCTGTTTTTT.

In this sample, this clonotype turned up many times. J is TRBJ1-5 and V is TRBV6-1; unclear D gene. The germline V gene has CDR1 MNHNS and CDR2 SASEGT. The length of the CDR3 is 16 residues. V was pared by 0 bases and J by 6 bases, with 15 bases between. In DNA, the CDR3 is TGTGCCAGCAGTGAAGCAGCAACCACTGCCGCTCAGCCCCAGCATTTT. Translated: CASSEAATTAAQPQHF.

This clonotype was seen at least ten times. This chain links TRBV12-3 or TRBV12-4 with TRBJ2-3; D is perhaps TRBD2 (6 bases). This CDR3 comprises 14 residues. V was pared by 4 bases and J by 3 bases, with 11 bases between. DNA for the CDR3: TGTGCCAGCAGTTCCTGGACTACTACAGATACGCAGTATTTT. Encoded protein: CASSSWTTTDTQYF.

This clonotype has at least ten counts. This chain connects TRBV9 to TRBJ1-1; D possibly corresponds to TRBD1 (5 bases). The CDR3 loop spans 17 amino acids. Germline V gene lookup returns CDR1 SGDLS and CDR2 YYNGEE. V lost 4 bases and J 1 base, leaving 20 bases between the germline ends. CDR3 residues: CASSTQRQQAENTEAFF. CDR3 bases: TGTGCCAGCAGCACGCAAAGACAACAGGCGGAGAACACTGAAGCTTTCTTT.

J is TRBJ2-1 and V is TRBV20-1, with D hard to call. CDR3 length: 11 amino acids. CDR1 DFQATT and CDR2 SNEGSKA come from the germline V gene (reference sequence). Trimming took 6 bases from V and 4 from J, leaving 7 bases between them. CDR3 in DNA: TGCAGTGCCCTAGTATACAATGAGCAGTTCTTC. This sequence encodes CSALVYNEQFF.